These T cell receptor beta chains were read from a single sample in a study of blood T cell repertoires in COVID-19. Using immunoSEQ multiplex PCR, the repertoire was profiled, and TCRdb retains in-frame clones only, with some absent. The sample has 130,000 or so clones; about four fifths are singletons. Sequenced material: PBMCs or T cells enriched from blood (not recorded which). These receptors all come from a man over 45 who had recovered from COVID-19. The CDR3 runs from the conserved cysteine through the conserved F or W. The D gene is left open where the match is weak. The listing skips clone size in some rows; elsewhere it reads once, few, many or a size class.

clone size: NA
V gene: TRBV7-5
D gene: NA
J gene: TRBJ2-7
CDR3 protein: CARSEIGQNKYEQYF
CDR3 DNA: TGTGCCAGAAGCGAGATAGGACAGAATAAGTACGAGCAGTACTTC

clone size: NA
V gene: TRBV25-1
D gene: NA
J gene: TRBJ1-2
CDR3 protein: CASKTVDGYTF
CDR3 DNA: TGTGCCAGCAAGACAGTGGATGGCTACACCTTC

clone size: NA
V gene: TRBV10-2
D gene: TRBD1
J gene: TRBJ1-1
CDR3 protein: CASSESRGRDEAFF
CDR3 DNA: TGCGCCAGCAGTGAGTCCAGGGGGCGGGATGAAGCTTTCTTT

clone size: NA
V gene: TRBV5-1
D gene: TRBD2
J gene: TRBJ2-7
CDR3 protein: CASSYDRLAAPYEQYF
CDR3 DNA: TGCGCCAGCAGCTACGATCGACTAGCGGCCCCTTACGAGCAGTACTTC

clone size: NA
V gene: TRBV5-6
D gene: TRBD1
J gene: TRBJ1-2
CDR3 protein: CASSRTGSGYGYTF
CDR3 DNA: TGTGCCAGCAGTCGGACAGGGTCGGGCTATGGCTACACCTTC

clone size: NA
V gene: TRBV3-1/TRBV3-2
D gene: NA
J gene: TRBJ1-1
CDR3 protein: CASSQDPWGRRMNTEAFF
CDR3 DNA: TGTGCCAGCAGCCAAGATCCGTGGGGGAGGCGGATGAACACTGAAGCTTTCTTT

clone size: NA
V gene: TRBV7-6
D gene: TRBD1
J gene: TRBJ1-4
CDR3 protein: CASSVQGGVEKLFF
CDR3 DNA: TGTGCCAGCAGCGTACAGGGGGGAGTTGAAAAACTGTTTTTT

clone size: few
V gene: TRBV7-8
D gene: NA
J gene: TRBJ2-7
CDR3 protein: CASSLATGTIYEQYF
CDR3 DNA: TGTGCCAGCAGCTTGGCAACAGGGACTATCTACGAGCAGTACTTC

clone size: NA
V gene: TRBV7-3
D gene: TRBD1
J gene: TRBJ2-1
CDR3 protein: CASSLTPPDRGLGNEQFF
CDR3 DNA: TGTGCCAGCAGCTTAACGCCACCTGACAGGGGATTAGGCAATGAGCAGTTCTTC

clone size: NA
V gene: TRBV4-3
D gene: NA
J gene: TRBJ2-7
CDR3 protein: CASSQGRAYEQYF
CDR3 DNA: TGCGCCAGCAGCCAAGGTAGAGCGTACGAGCAGTACTTC

clone size: NA
V gene: TRBV19
D gene: NA
J gene: TRBJ1-5
CDR3 protein: CASSIWGGNQPQHF
CDR3 DNA: TGTGCCAGTAGTATCTGGGGGGGCAATCAGCCCCAGCATTTT

clone size: NA
V gene: TRBV12-5
D gene: TRBD2
J gene: TRBJ2-2
CDR3 protein: CASGLVHWSSGDTGELFF
CDR3 DNA: TGTGCTAGTGGTTTGGTACACTGGTCTAGCGGGGACACCGGGGAGCTGTTTTTT

clone size: NA
V gene: TRBV7-2
D gene: TRBD1
J gene: TRBJ2-7
CDR3 protein: CASSFPPGQGPYEQYF
CDR3 DNA: TGTGCCAGCAGCTTCCCACCGGGACAGGGTCCCTACGAGCAGTACTTC

clone size: NA
V gene: TRBV9
D gene: NA
J gene: TRBJ1-1
CDR3 protein: CASSVAGRVNTEAFF
CDR3 DNA: TGTGCCAGCAGCGTAGCGGGCAGGGTGAACACTGAAGCTTTCTTT

clone size: NA
V gene: TRBV7-2
D gene: NA
J gene: TRBJ1-4
CDR3 protein: CASSLASFNEKLFF
CDR3 DNA: TGTGCCAGCAGCTTAGCAAGCTTTAATGAAAAACTGTTTTTT

clone size: NA
V gene: TRBV6-1
D gene: TRBD1
J gene: TRBJ2-3
CDR3 protein: CASSGRDRGAPTDTQYF
CDR3 DNA: TGTGCCAGCAGTGGCCGGGACAGGGGGGCCCCCACAGATACGCAGTATTTT

clone size: medium-sized
V gene: TRBV5-3
D gene: NA
J gene: TRBJ1-5
CDR3 protein: CARSLAHKKGGFSNQPQHF
CDR3 DNA: TGTGCCAGAAGCTTGGCTCATAAAAAAGGGGGTTTTAGCAATCAGCCCCAGCATTTT

clone size: once
V gene: TRBV5-8
D gene: NA
J gene: TRBJ2-5
CDR3 protein: CASSFSPGLPWGETQYF
CDR3 DNA: TGTGCCAGCAGCTTCTCACCGGGACTCCCCTGGGGGGAGACCCAGTACTTC

clone size: NA
V gene: TRBV30
D gene: TRBD1
J gene: TRBJ1-5
CDR3 protein: CAWSETGGNQPQHF
CDR3 DNA: TGTGCCTGGAGCGAGACAGGGGGCAATCAGCCCCAGCATTTT

clone size: NA
V gene: TRBV15
D gene: TRBD2
J gene: TRBJ2-1
CDR3 protein: CATRWEGLFSNEQFF
CDR3 DNA: TGTGCCACCAGGTGGGAGGGGCTTTTCTCCAATGAGCAGTTCTTC

clone size: NA
V gene: TRBV11-1
D gene: TRBD1
J gene: TRBJ1-2
CDR3 protein: CASSKDRGHGYTF
CDR3 DNA: TGTGCCAGCAGCAAGGACAGGGGGCATGGCTACACCTTC

clone size: NA
V gene: TRBV19
D gene: NA
J gene: TRBJ2-3
CDR3 protein: CASSPDTSSTDTQYF
CDR3 DNA: TGTGCCAGTAGTCCGGACACTTCTAGCACAGATACGCAGTATTTT

clone size: few
V gene: TRBV29-1
D gene: NA
J gene: TRBJ1-6
CDR3 protein: CSVRGQENSPLHF
CDR3 DNA: TGCAGCGTTCGTGGACAAGAAAATTCACCCCTCCACTTT

clone size: NA
V gene: TRBV20-1
D gene: NA
J gene: TRBJ1-1
CDR3 protein: CSASDPGGRMGEAFF
CDR3 DNA: TGCAGTGCTAGTGACCCCGGGGGGCGGATGGGTGAAGCTTTCTTT

clone size: NA
V gene: TRBV7-9
D gene: NA
J gene: TRBJ1-5
CDR3 protein: CASSRNRQILRNQPQHF
CDR3 DNA: TGTGCCAGCAGCCGCAACCGACAGATCTTAAGGAATCAGCCCCAGCATTTT

clone size: NA
V gene: TRBV9
D gene: TRBD2
J gene: TRBJ2-3
CDR3 protein: CASSAYSGGAEDTQYF
CDR3 DNA: TGTGCCAGCAGCGCATATAGCGGGGGGGCCGAAGATACGCAGTATTTT

clone size: NA
V gene: TRBV28
D gene: NA
J gene: TRBJ2-3
CDR3 protein: CASIPGRATDTQYF
CDR3 DNA: TGTGCCAGCATCCCAGGCAGGGCCACAGATACGCAGTATTTT

clone size: NA
V gene: TRBV5-1
D gene: TRBD2
J gene: TRBJ2-2
CDR3 protein: CASSTGLAGPTGELFF
CDR3 DNA: TGCGCCAGCAGCACGGGACTAGCGGGACCCACCGGGGAGCTGTTTTTT